This T cell receptor beta chain emerged from a study of shared clonotypes between healthy human individuals. The V end lost 1 base, the J end lost 3 bases, and 8 bases lay between the germline ends. The CDR3 contains 14 residues. Germline V CDR1 and CDR2: LNHDA, SQIVND (reference sequence). Here immunoSEQ multiplex PCR was the method, and the copy in TCRdb shows in-frame clones only, minus some. Among 550,000 to 850,000 clones listed, around 74% were seen once. The sequenced material came from memory CD4+ T cells sorted from blood. The subset was: CD45RA-negative fraction. The chain links TRBV19 to TRBJ2-3; the D gene could be TRBD1 or TRBD2 (5 bases each). The sequence derives from a woman in her twenties or thirties in good health. The DNA for the CDR3 is TGTGCCAGTAGTATAGGTTGGGGGACAGATACGCAGTATTTT. Amino acid sequence: CASSIGWGTDTQYF.